These 6 T cell receptor beta chains were all obtained from the same sample, sequenced in a study of shared clonotypes between healthy human individuals. Generated by immunoSEQ multiplex PCR, the TCRdb table keeps only in-frame clones and is missing some. The data show 2 million to 2.5 million clones, with approximately 96% seen just once and around 0.13% held by the top ten. The sequenced material came from naive CD4+ T cells sorted from blood. Subset here: CD45RA+ positively selected. The receptors derive from a young man in good health.

The chain carries TRBV6-6 and TRBJ1-2; D ambiguous. The germline CDR1 and CDR2 sequences are MNHNY and SVGAGI (reference sequence). V was shortened by 7 bases and J by 2 bases, with 8 bases between the two germline ends. The length of the CDR3 is 12 residues. The CDR3 loop is CASKELNYGYTF. As DNA, the CDR3 is TGTGCCAGCAAAGAGTTAAACTATGGCTACACCTTC.

The chain carries TRBV7-2 and TRBJ1-6, with 8 positions matching TRBD1. In germline, CDR1 is SGHTA, CDR2 FQGNSA. The length of the CDR3 is 14 residues. Trimming took 5 bases from V and 10 from J; bases not matched to a gene: 7. The CDR3 nucleotides read TGTGCCAGCAGCGGACAGGGCCAAACGTCACCCCTCCACTTT. As protein: CASSGQGQTSPLHF.

This chain connects TRBV28 to TRBJ1-2, with TRBD1 matching over 9 bases. The V segment lost 3 bases and the J segment 0 bases; nucleotides outside the gene matches: 11. CDR3 length: 18 residues. The germline V gene encodes CDR1 MDHEN and CDR2 SYDVKM. The CDR3, as DNA: TGTGCCAGCAGTTTTCCGCCGGGACAGGGTGGGACTAACTATGGCTACACCTTC. Its translation: CASSFPPGQGGTNYGYTF.

A note on this clone: Other DNA sequences from this sample encode an identical CDR3 as well. This rearrangement joins TRBV5-1 to TRBJ2-7; 9 bases are shared with TRBD1. Trimming removed 0 bases from V and 1 base from J; junction bases left unmatched: 2. CDR1 and CDR2 from the germline V gene are SGHRS and YFSETQ. CDR3 length equals 15 residues. In nucleotides, the CDR3 is TGCGCCAGCAGCTTGGAAGGACAGGGGTCCTACGAGCAGTACTTC. It codes for CASSLEGQGSYEQYF.

This chain connects TRBV11-2 to TRBJ2-2; D possibly matches TRBD1 or TRBD2 (5 bases each). Trimming removed 5 bases from V and 6 bases from J, with 16 bases in between. The CDR3 has 15 residues. Germline-derived CDR1 and CDR2 are SGHAT and FQNNGV. CDR3 coding DNA: TGTGCCAGCAGCCCCTTTGGGACGGGACCCGGGGAGCTGTTTTTT. Amino acids: CASSPFGTGPGELFF.

Only one count was recorded for this clone. This rearrangement joins TRBV5-4 to TRBJ2-2; tentatively, D is TRBD1 (6 bases). V dropped 4 bases and J dropped 7 bases, with 8 bases sitting between them. The length of the CDR3 is 12 residues. Germline CDR1 SGHNT, CDR2 YYREEE (reference sequence). The CDR3 DNA reads as TGTGCCAGCAGCCGGACAGACGGGGAGCTGTTTTTT. Translated: CASSRTDGELFF.